Presented here are 21 T cell receptor beta chains from one specimen sequenced in a study of blood T cell repertoires in COVID-19. The assay was immunoSEQ multiplex PCR, and TCRdb's table has in-frame clones only and misses some. The profile shows roughly 230,000 clones, around 82% of them singletons. The sequenced material came from peripheral blood. Every receptor here comes from a man aged 35-49 years with active or convalescent COVID-19.

The rearrangement joins TRBV29-1 to TRBJ2-1; a possible D gene is TRBD2 (5 bases). V lost 3 bases and J 0 bases, leaving 12 bases between the germline ends. There are 15 residues in the CDR3. The V gene's germline CDR1 is SQVTM and CDR2 ANQGSEA. CDR3 in DNA: TGCAGCGTTGACGCCGGGGAGAGCTCCTACAATGAGCAGTTCTTC. It is translated as CSVDAGESSYNEQFF.

In this sample, this clone turned up once. This chain uses TRBV12-3 or TRBV12-4 with TRBJ1-6, with TRBD1 matching 9 bases. V was clipped by 6 bases and J by 8 bases; unmatched bases: 2. This CDR3 comprises 13 residues. The CDR3 loop reads CASSRDRDSPLHF. For the CDR3, the DNA is TGTGCCAGCAGCCGGGACAGGGATTCACCCCTCCACTTT.

This clone was observed a few times. This chain links TRBV4-3 with TRBJ1-2; maybe TRBD1 (5 bases). The CDR3 is made up of 14 amino acids. Per germline, CDR1 LGHNA and CDR2 YSLEER. V was shortened by 4 bases and J by 7 bases, with 16 bases between the two germline ends. CDR3 nucleotide sequence: TGCGCCAGCAGCCTGCAGCAGGGTTCGAGTGGCTACACCTTC. The encoded protein is CASSLQQGSSGYTF.

The chain combines TRBV6-5 with TRBJ2-5; D possibly corresponds to TRBD2 (6 bases). The CDR3 is 15 amino acids. The V and J ends lost 2 bases and 2 bases respectively, with 12 bases between them. The germline gives CDR1 MNHEY, CDR2 SVGAGI. The CDR3 here is CASSYIRGGQETQYF. The DNA for the CDR3 is TGTGCCAGCAGTTACATTCGGGGAGGTCAAGAGACCCAGTACTTC.

V gene TRBV29-1 combines with J gene TRBJ1-2, with D tentatively TRBD1 (5 bases). CDR1 is SQVTM and CDR2 is ANQGSEA in the germline V gene. This CDR3 has 13 residues. The V end lost 6 bases, the J end lost 1 base, and 12 bases lay between the germline ends. The chain's CDR3 is CSVVDSLNYGYTF. CDR3 bases: TGCAGCGTCGTCGACAGCCTTAACTATGGCTACACCTTC.

The rearrangement joins TRBV11-2 to TRBJ2-1, with D possibly matching TRBD2 (6 bases). The CDR3 is made up of 15 amino acids. Germline-derived CDR1 and CDR2 are SGHAT and FQNNGV. This chain's CDR3 is CASVRGGASYNEQFF. CDR3 nucleotides: TGTGCAAGCGTACGGGGCGGGGCCTCCTACAATGAGCAGTTCTTC.

The chain recombines TRBV4-2 with TRBJ1-5; D remains ambiguous. V lost 1 base and J 4 bases, leaving 5 bases between the germline ends. Germline-derived CDR1 and CDR2 are LGHNA and YNFKEQ. The CDR3 is 13 residues long. CDR3 amino acids: CASSQGQNQPQHF. DNA for the CDR3: TGTGCCAGCAGCCAAGGCCAGAATCAGCCCCAGCATTTT.

The chain couples TRBV2 to TRBJ1-1, with a tentative D call TRBD1 (6 bases). CDR3 length equals 15 residues. V lost 2 bases to trimming and J lost 7 bases, with 17 bases between them. The germline V gene has CDR1 SNHLY and CDR2 FYNNEI. The CDR3 sequence: CASSERAGGLGEAFF. DNA for the CDR3: TGTGCCAGCAGTGAACGGGCGGGGGGCCTGGGTGAAGCTTTCTTT.

The chain uses TRBV4-1 and TRBJ2-2; 7 nucleotides match TRBD2. The CDR3 totals 15 residues. The germline V gene has CDR1 MGHRA and CDR2 YSYEKL. V shed 6 bases and J 4 bases; nucleotides not matched to a gene: 8. The CDR3 bases are TGCGCCAGCAGTCCCTTGGGAGGGTTCACCGGGGAGCTGTTTTTT. It specifies CASSPLGGFTGELFF.

This sequence joins TRBV5-1 and TRBJ2-7; D might be TRBD1 (5 bases). Trimming took 2 bases from V and 3 from J, leaving 9 bases between them. The CDR3 extends over 13 amino acids. Germline V lookup: CDR1 SGHRS, CDR2 YFSETQ. The CDR3 DNA sequence: TGCGCCAGCAGCTTAAGACAGAACTACGAGCAGTACTTC. The encoded protein is CASSLRQNYEQYF.

This sequence joins TRBV27 and TRBJ2-7; 7 bases match TRBD2. V gave up 3 bases and J gave up 5 bases; unmatched junction bases: 10. The CDR3 extends over 15 amino acids. CDR1 and CDR2 from the germline V gene are MNHEY and SMNVEV (reference sequence). CDR3 in amino acids: CASSFLREDKHEQYF. CDR3 bases: TGTGCCAGCAGTTTCTTACGGGAGGATAAACACGAGCAGTACTTC.

This clone was seen once. The germline gene is not matched at one end of the junction; a read error may be the cause. This chain connects TRBV14 to TRBJ2-5; no firm D call. This CDR3 comprises 12 residues. Germline CDR1 SGHDN, CDR2 FVKESK. The CDR3 loop reads CASSQNQETQYF. CDR3 nucleotides: TGTGCCAGCAGCCAAAACCAGGAGACCCAGTACTTC.

The chain employs TRBV18 and TRBJ1-1; TRBD1 agrees at 8 bases. CDR3 size: 18 residues. V was pared by 2 bases and J by 1 base, with 12 bases of the junction left unmatched. Germline V gene data show CDR1 as KGHSH and CDR2 as LQKENI. CDR3 residues: CASSPTVGQGAKNTEAFF. The CDR3 region has the DNA TGTGCCAGCTCACCAACGGTCGGGCAGGGGGCAAAGAACACTGAAGCTTTCTTT.

In DNA, the CDR3 is TGTGCCAGCAGCCCAAGCGGCTCCTACAATGAGCAGTTCTTC. It is translated as CASSPSGSYNEQFF. The chain employs TRBV11-1 and TRBJ2-1; D might be TRBD2 (5 bases). Deletions cut 5 bases from V and 0 bases from J, with 8 bases between. The length of the CDR3 is 14 residues. Germline lookup yields CDR1 SGHAT and CDR2 FQDESV (reference sequence).

This clone has just one count. This sequence joins TRBV19 and TRBJ1-4; 7 positions match TRBD1. The ends lost 5 bases at V and 1 base at J; junction bases unmatched: 4. The length of the CDR3 is 15 residues. CDR1 and CDR2 (germline): LNHDA, SQIVND (reference sequence). The CDR3 DNA is TGTGCCAGTAGTGTGAGACAGGGAACTAATGAAAAACTGTTTTTT. This sequence encodes CASSVRQGTNEKLFF.

The chain couples TRBV6-5 to TRBJ2-7, with TRBD2 matching over 8 bases. This CDR3 is 14 amino acids long. In germline, CDR1 is MNHEY, CDR2 SVGAGI. Germline trimming cut 7 bases from V and 3 bases from J; bases unmatched to any gene: 8. CDR3 coding DNA: TGTGCCAGCAACGGGGGGGCGTTGAACTACGAGCAGTACTTC. It translates to CASNGGALNYEQYF.

The rearrangement joins TRBV3-1 (or the pseudogene TRBV3-2) to TRBJ2-7; TRBD1 might be the D (5 bases). This CDR3 contains 12 residues. The V gene lost 8 bases and the J gene lost 6 bases, with 14 bases spanning the gap. Germline-derived CDR1 and CDR2 are LGHDT and YNNKEL (reference sequence). CDR3 in amino acids: CASHDSRAEQYF. The CDR3, as DNA: TGTGCCAGCCACGACAGCCGCGCCGAGCAGTACTTC.

The chain has TRBV6-5 and TRBJ1-2; 9 nucleotides line up with TRBD1. CDR3 length: 15 residues. Trimming took 6 bases from V and 7 from J; bases not matched to a gene: 12. CDR1 MNHEY and CDR2 SVGAGI come from the germline V gene. The CDR3 DNA sequence: TGTGCCAGCAGGTCCAGACAGGGGGGGTTTGGTGGCTACACCTTC. This encodes CASRSRQGGFGGYTF.

This chain joins TRBV3-1 (or the pseudogene TRBV3-2) and TRBJ2-1; TRBD2 matches at 10 bases. The junction had 2 bases not matched to a gene; V was cut back by 6 bases and J by 6 bases. The germline V gene encodes CDR1 LGHDT and CDR2 YNNKEL (reference sequence). The CDR3 covers 13 residues. As DNA, the CDR3 is TGTGCCAGCAGAGCGGGAGGGCTCAATGAGCAGTTCTTC. The encoded protein is CASRAGGLNEQFF.

The rearrangement joins TRBV30 to TRBJ1-4; D gene unclear. The V end lost 0 bases, the J end lost 4 bases, and 9 bases lay between the germline ends. CDR1 is GTSNPN and CDR2 is SVGIG in the germline V gene (reference sequence). The CDR3 runs to 14 residues. CDR3 nucleotide sequence: TGTGCCTGGAGTGTAAAGCCCGATAATGAAAAACTGTTTTTT. This encodes CAWSVKPDNEKLFF.

The chain is built from TRBV28 and TRBJ2-7; the D gene is possibly TRBD1 (5 bases). The CDR3 extends over 14 amino acids. Trimming cost V 9 bases and J 0 bases, with 15 bases left between them. Germline V gene data show CDR1 as MDHEN and CDR2 as SYDVKM. CDR3 sequence reads: CASKTVYSSYEQYF. The CDR3, as DNA: TGTGCCAGTAAGACAGTTTATAGCTCCTACGAGCAGTACTTC. Full variable domain (outside the CDR3, taken from reference TRBV28 and TRBJ2-7): DVKVTQSSRYLVKRTGEKVFLECVQDMDHENMFWYRQDPGLGLRLIYFSYDVKMKEKGDIPEGYSVSREKKERFSLILESASTNQTSMYLCASKTVYSSYEQYFGPGTRLTVT.